This T cell receptor beta chain was profiled in a study of Ad26.COV2.S vaccination and SARS-CoV-2 variants. With regard to this clone: The antigen is undetermined.

The ends lost 4 bases at V and 6 bases at J; junction bases unmatched: 13. From germline, CDR1 is LNHNV and CDR2 YYDKDF (reference sequence). This CDR3 is 16 amino acids long. Study observations and caveats: Measurements of TCR breadth and depth may have given underestimates of the total T cell responses.

This table comes from immunoSEQ multiplex PCR, and its TCRdb copy is limited to in-frame clones, with some not included. Altogether 87,000 or so clones are present, more than 65% being singletons, with the ten largest covering 15% to 20%. The TCR comes from a human donor who had recovered from COVID-19. The chain couples TRBV15 to TRBJ1-2, with TRBD1 matching 8 bases. Source: peripheral blood, taken after recovery from COVID-19. This chain's CDR3 is CATSNGVDRVRDGYTF. CDR3 DNA sequence: TGTGCCACCAGCAATGGGGTGGACAGGGTAAGAGATGGCTACACCTTC.